The next 26 T cell receptor beta chains were all read from a single sample in a study. Clones were read by immunoSEQ multiplex PCR, and TCRdb kept only the in-frame ones, dropping some. The sample holds approximately 50,000 clones, 85% to 95% seen once. Sequences were obtained from PBMCs. The receptor set was obtained from a man in his forties with rheumatoid arthritis.

The V call is TRBV6-5, the J call TRBJ1-3; TRBD1 matches at 7 bases. The germline V gene encodes CDR1 MNHEY and CDR2 SVGAGI. The CDR3 consists of 15 residues. The V gene end was trimmed by 6 bases and the J gene end by 0 bases; junction bases not matched to a gene: 5. The CDR3 loop is CASSRTGNSGNTIYF. In nucleotides, the CDR3 is TGTGCCAGCAGCCGGACAGGCAACTCTGGAAACACCATATATTTT.

V gene TRBV20-1 combines with J gene TRBJ2-2; TRBD2 matches 10 bases. V shed 3 bases, J shed 7 bases, and the junction held 5 bases outside the gene matches. CDR3 length equals 14 residues. Per the germline V gene, CDR1 is DFQATT and CDR2 is SNEGSKA (reference sequence). CDR3 sequence: CSASQASGSGELFF. The CDR3 nucleotides are TGCAGTGCTAGTCAGGCTAGCGGGAGCGGGGAGCTGTTTTTT.

The chain is built from TRBV13 and TRBJ1-1, with D possibly TRBD1 on 6 matching bases. The CDR3 contains 14 residues. In germline, CDR1 is PRHDT, CDR2 FYEKMQ (reference sequence). The ends were cut back, 4 bases at V and 1 base at J, with 10 bases in the middle. CDR3 sequence: CASSSGQKNTEAFF. CDR3 DNA: TGTGCCAGCAGCTCGGGACAAAAGAACACTGAAGCTTTCTTT.

This chain connects TRBV6-5 to TRBJ1-1, with 7 bases aligning to TRBD1. The CDR3 covers 13 residues. Trimming cost V 2 bases and J 11 bases; bases outside gene matches: 8. Germline values: CDR1 MNHEY, CDR2 SVGAGI. Here the CDR3 DNA reads TGTGCCAGCAGTTACGACCGACAGGGACGCGCTTTCTTT. Translating it yields CASSYDRQGRAFF.

V is TRBV6-6 and J is TRBJ2-7, with D maybe TRBD1 (5 bases). The CDR3 has 15 residues. Trimming left V 2 bases short and J 0 bases short, with 11 bases between. The germline CDR1 and CDR2 sequences are MNHNY and SVGAGI (reference sequence). CDR3 region: CASSYIAGNSYEQYF. The DNA for the CDR3 is TGTGCCAGCAGTTACATCGCAGGGAACTCCTACGAGCAGTACTTC.

The V gene is TRBV30, the J gene TRBJ2-1, with TRBD2 as a possible D gene (5 bases). Trimming pared 5 bases from V and 0 bases from J, leaving 17 bases between. From germline, CDR1 is GTSNPN and CDR2 SVGIG (reference sequence). The CDR3 covers 16 residues. The CDR3 sequence is CAWVKGLTPSYNEQFF. In nucleotides, the CDR3 is TGTGCCTGGGTCAAAGGACTGACCCCCTCCTACAATGAGCAGTTCTTC.

The V call is TRBV30, the J call TRBJ1-5; D not resolved. V was cut by 2 bases and J by 0 bases, with 11 bases left in between. This CDR3 has 15 amino acids. Germline V gives CDR1 GTSNPN, CDR2 SVGIG (reference sequence). The CDR3 sequence: CAWSRLQNSNQPQHF. The CDR3 DNA reads TGTGCCTGGAGTCGGCTACAGAATAGCAATCAGCCCCAGCATTTT.

The genes are TRBV5-5 and TRBJ1-5; a possible D gene is TRBD1 (5 bases). Germline V CDR1 and CDR2: SGHKS, YYEKEE (reference sequence). There are 16 residues in the CDR3. Trimming removed 4 bases at V and 4 bases at J, with 18 bases between. The CDR3 region is CASSQKQPGRNQPQHF. For the CDR3, the DNA is TGTGCCAGCAGCCAGAAACAACCGGGACGTAATCAGCCCCAGCATTTT.

The chain links TRBV27 to TRBJ1-1, with D perhaps TRBD1 (6 bases). Germline CDR1 MNHEY, CDR2 SMNVEV (reference sequence). V lost 2 bases, J lost 4 bases, and 20 bases lay in between. The CDR3 is 17 residues long. The CDR3 bases are TGTGCCAGCAGTTTAAAGGGGGGGGGCTTAAGCGGCACTGAAGCTTTCTTT. Translated, it gives CASSLKGGGLSGTEAFF.

The V and J genes are TRBV6-4 and TRBJ2-3; 7 bases fit TRBD2. CDR1 and CDR2 (germline): MRHNA, SNTAGT. The junction had 2 bases not matched to a gene; V was cut back by 4 bases and J by 1 base. This CDR3 has 14 residues. CDR3 sequence reads: CASSAGRGTDTQYF. CDR3 in DNA: TGTGCCAGCAGTGCAGGGAGGGGCACAGATACGCAGTATTTT.

This chain joins TRBV6-2 or TRBV6-3 and TRBJ1-2; D is uncertain. The V gene lost 2 bases and the J gene lost 1 base, with 8 bases spanning the gap. Germline values: CDR1 MNHEY, CDR2 SVGEGT. The CDR3 is 14 residues long. DNA of the CDR3: TGTGCCAGCAGTTACGGTGGCAGTAACTATGGCTACACCTTC. This gives the protein CASSYGGSNYGYTF.

This rearrangement joins TRBV6-5 to TRBJ2-7, with D possibly TRBD2 on 6 matching bases. The V end lost 0 bases, the J end lost 3 bases, and 9 bases lay between the germline ends. Germline V gene data show CDR1 as MNHEY and CDR2 as SVGAGI. The CDR3 spans 14 residues. As DNA, the CDR3 is TGTGCCAGCAGTTACTCAACGGACTACTACGAGCAGTACTTC. Protein product: CASSYSTDYYEQYF.

The chain uses TRBV24-1 and TRBJ2-6; D might be TRBD2 (5 bases). Trimming left V 3 bases short and J 1 base short, with 12 bases between. CDR3 length: 17 amino acids. Germline CDR1 KGHDR, CDR2 SFDVKD. The CDR3, as DNA: TGTGCCACCAGTGATCCTTCGCCGGGGTCTGGGGCCAACGTCCTGACTTTC. Translation: CATSDPSPGSGANVLTF.

This chain uses TRBV18 with TRBJ2-1, with TRBD2 matching 7 bases. Germline loops: CDR1 KGHSH, CDR2 LQKENI. This CDR3 is 14 amino acids long. With 6 bases clipped from V and 8 bases from J, the junction kept 10 bases outside the gene matches. CDR3: CASSPGTTWHEQFF. The CDR3, as DNA: TGTGCCAGCTCGCCCGGGACTACCTGGCATGAGCAGTTCTTC.

The chain combines TRBV7-9 with TRBJ2-5; a possible D gene is TRBD1 (6 bases). Germline lookup yields CDR1 SEHNR and CDR2 FQNEAQ (reference sequence). The CDR3 totals 14 residues. V lost 5 bases, J lost 5 bases, and 15 bases lay in between. The CDR3 region has the DNA TGTGCCAGCAGCCCCGCTACAGGGTTGGAGACCCAGTACTTC. It is translated as CASSPATGLETQYF.

The V gene is TRBV15, the J gene TRBJ1-5; possibly TRBD1 for D (5 bases). Germline CDR1 LNHNV, CDR2 YYDKDF (reference sequence). The CDR3 runs to 15 residues. Trimming stripped 0 bases from V and 9 bases from J, with 15 bases between. CDR3 residues: CATSRDGAHGGPQHF. CDR3 in DNA: TGTGCCACCAGCAGAGATGGGGCCCACGGGGGGCCCCAGCATTTT.

V usage is TRBV30 and J usage is TRBJ2-3, with D perhaps TRBD2 (6 bases). The V end lost 2 bases, the J end lost 0 bases, and 9 bases lay between the germline ends. Germline CDR1 and CDR2: GTSNPN and SVGIG (reference sequence). CDR3 length equals 14 residues. DNA for the CDR3: TGTGCCTGGAGTTGGGGGACTAGCACAGATACGCAGTATTTT. Residues: CAWSWGTSTDTQYF.

This chain uses TRBV7-2 with TRBJ1-5; D uncertain. The V end was cut by 0 bases, the J end by 0 bases, with 15 bases between. This CDR3 is 18 amino acids long. Germline lookup yields CDR1 SGHTA and CDR2 FQGNSA. CDR3 coding DNA: TGTGCCAGCAGCTTAGCGCTTTTGACACCTTATAGCAATCAGCCCCAGCATTTT. As protein: CASSLALLTPYSNQPQHF.

The genes are TRBV5-1 and TRBJ2-5; the match to TRBD2 covers 14 bases. V lost 8 bases to trimming and J lost 2 bases; unmatched junction nucleotides: 8. Germline CDR1 reads SGHRS; CDR2 reads YFSETQ. The CDR3 has 16 residues. In DNA, the CDR3 is TGCGCCAGTACCCCGGGACTAGCGGGAGAGCAAGAGACCCAGTACTTC. It is translated as CASTPGLAGEQETQYF.

This rearrangement joins TRBV5-1 to TRBJ1-1; 9 bases agree with TRBD1. V lost 1 base and J lost 0; bases outside the gene matches: 4. The CDR3 spans 16 residues. CDR1 and CDR2 (germline): SGHRS, YFSETQ. For the CDR3, the DNA is TGCGCCAGCAGCTTGTCGGGACAGGGTATGAACACTGAAGCTTTCTTT. The encoded protein is CASSLSGQGMNTEAFF.

This clone has more than one count but fewer than ten. This rearrangement joins TRBV2 to TRBJ1-2; the D gene is possibly TRBD1 (5 bases). This CDR3 comprises 12 residues. Trimming shortened V by 7 bases and J by 8 bases, and 14 bases separated the two germline ends. CDR1 and CDR2 from the germline V gene are SNHLY and FYNNEI. In DNA, the CDR3 is TGTGCCAGCACTAAGGCGGGGCCCGGCTACACCTTC. This codes for CASTKAGPGYTF.

This rearrangement joins TRBV7-2 to TRBJ2-1, with 10 bases aligning to TRBD2. The CDR3 runs 15 residues. The trim removed 7 bases at V and 8 bases at J, leaving 11 bases unmatched. Germline V gene sequence: CDR1 SGHTA, CDR2 FQGNSA. The CDR3 protein is CASIKGTSGKDEQFF. CDR3 nucleotide sequence: TGTGCCAGCATCAAGGGAACTAGCGGGAAAGATGAGCAGTTCTTC.

This chain uses TRBV7-9 with TRBJ2-7; 10 bases match TRBD1. Germline loops: CDR1 SEHNR, CDR2 FQNEAQ (reference sequence). Trimming at V came to 4 bases and at J to 6 bases, leaving 6 bases not matched to a gene. The CDR3 is made up of 14 amino acids. The CDR3 nucleotides are TGTGCCAGCAGCTGGGGACAGGGGTCGGTCGAGCAGTACTTC. This sequence encodes CASSWGQGSVEQYF. The entire variable domain, with the rest obtained from reference TRBV7-9 and TRBJ2-7, is as follows: DTGVSQNPRHKITKRGQNVTFRCDPISEHNRLYWYRQTLGQGPEFLTYFQNEAQLEKSRLLSDRFSAERPKGSFSTLEIQRTEQGDSAMYLCASSWGQGSVEQYFGPGTRLTVT.

V usage is TRBV27 and J usage is TRBJ2-2; 7 bases are shared with TRBD2. From germline, CDR1 is MNHEY and CDR2 SMNVEV (reference sequence). CDR3 size: 14 residues. V gave up 6 bases and J gave up 6 bases; unmatched junction bases: 7. Here the CDR3 reads CASSFSGGAGELFF. The CDR3 DNA is TGTGCCAGCAGCTTCTCGGGGGGAGCCGGGGAGCTGTTTTTT.

This chain joins TRBV7-3 and TRBJ2-5; 7 bases line up with TRBD1. CDR3 size: 14 residues. The ends lost 1 base at V and 7 bases at J; junction bases unmatched: 6. From germline, CDR1 is SGHTA and CDR2 FQGTGA. The CDR3: CASSLKGGEGTQYF. CDR3 bases: TGTGCCAGCAGCTTAAAAGGGGGCGAAGGGACCCAGTACTTC.

The rearrangement uses TRBV5-4 and TRBJ2-3; TRBD1 matches at 7 bases. Germline assignment: CDR1 SGHNT and CDR2 YYREEE (reference sequence). This CDR3 is 14 amino acids long. With V trimmed by 4 bases and J by 0 bases, 2 bases remained unmatched. The CDR3 loop is CASSKQGSTDTQYF. The CDR3, as DNA: TGTGCCAGCAGCAAACAGGGGAGCACAGATACGCAGTATTTT.